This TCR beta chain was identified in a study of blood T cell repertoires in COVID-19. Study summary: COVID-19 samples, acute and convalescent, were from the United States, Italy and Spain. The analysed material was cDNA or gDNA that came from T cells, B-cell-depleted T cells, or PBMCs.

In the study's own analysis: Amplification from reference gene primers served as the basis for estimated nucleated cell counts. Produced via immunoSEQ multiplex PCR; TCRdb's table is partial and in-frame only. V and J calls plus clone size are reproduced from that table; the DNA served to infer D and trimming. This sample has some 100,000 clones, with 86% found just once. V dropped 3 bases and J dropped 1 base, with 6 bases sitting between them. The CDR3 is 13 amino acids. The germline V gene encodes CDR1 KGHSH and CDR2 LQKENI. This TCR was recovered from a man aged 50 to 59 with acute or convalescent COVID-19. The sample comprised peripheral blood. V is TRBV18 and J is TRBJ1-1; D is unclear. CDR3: CASSPRQNTEAFF. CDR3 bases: TGTGCCAGCTCACCGAGACAGAACACTGAAGCTTTCTTT. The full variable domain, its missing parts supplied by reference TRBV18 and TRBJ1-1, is NAGVMQNPRHLVRRRGQEARLRCSPMKGHSHVYWYRQLPEEGLKFMVYLQKENIIDESGMPKERFSAEFPKEGPSILRIQQVVRGDSAAYFCASSPRQNTEAFFGQGTRLTVV.